This record covers a single T cell receptor beta chain. These data belong to a study of blood T cell repertoires in COVID-19. As for the study in general: The United States, Italy and Spain were the sources of the acute and convalescent COVID-19 samples. T cells, B-cell-depleted T cells, or PBMCs provided the cDNA or gDNA that served as material.

Study processing details: Researchers report that nucleated cell counts were estimated from reference gene primer amplification. Sequencing used immunoSEQ multiplex PCR; TCRdb keeps in-frame clones, though not all of them. V, J and clone size derive from that table, while D and trimming were established from the DNA sequence. The table lists under 300,000 clones, approximately 90% of them singletons. The sample was peripheral blood. This TCR derives from a middle-aged woman with acute or convalescent COVID-19.

CDR3 residues: CASSLSFGTGDTEAFF. CDR3 nucleotides: TGTGCCAGCAGCTTGTCCTTCGGGACAGGGGACACTGAAGCTTTCTTT. The gene calls are TRBV7-9 and TRBJ1-1; 10 bases agree with TRBD1. The length of the CDR3 is 16 residues. The ends lost 3 bases at V and 3 bases at J; junction bases unmatched: 7. Germline V gene lookup returns CDR1 SEHNR and CDR2 FQNEAQ (reference sequence).